This is a list of T cell receptor beta chains from one sample in a study of CD8+CD57+ T cells in acquired aplastic anemia. TCRdb redid the calling of the reads with MiXCR, one entry per CDR3 protein. The sample holds roughly 250,000 distinct CDR3 sequences; 47% are singletons and the top ten take under 9%. Specimen: sorted CD4+, CD8+, or CD8+CD57+ T cells (not recorded which) from PBMCs. All receptors derive from a human donor with aplastic anemia. Both conserved end residues are part of each CDR3. D genes are given only for firm matches. A row's size may be missing; if present it is once, few, many or a size class.

v_gene	d_gene	len	abundance	j_gene	CDR3aa	CDR3nt
TRBV20-1	.	13	.	TRBJ1-4	CSAREPPNEKLFF	TGCAGTGCTAGAGAGCCCCCGAATGAAAAACTGTTTTTT
TRBV20-1	TRBD2	17	many	TRBJ2-2	CSARDYSSGEHTGELFF	TGCAGTGCTAGAGATTATTCTAGCGGAGAACACACCGGGGAGCTGTTTTTT
TRBV2	TRBD2	16	.	TRBJ2-3	CASSVSLAGLTDTQYF	TGTGCCAGCAGTGTCTCCCTAGCGGGTCTCACAGATACGCAGTATTTT
TRBV15	TRBD2	16	few	TRBJ2-1	CATSRGSAGGYNEQFF	TGTGCCACCAGCAGAGGGTCGGCGGGGGGCTACAATGAGCAGTTCTTC
TRBV5-1	TRBD2	15	.	TRBJ2-5	CASSGRTGVQETQYF	TGTGCCAGCAGCGGGAGGACAGGAGTTCAAGAGACCCAGTACTTC
TRBV12-3/TRBV12-4	.	17	.	TRBJ2-5	CASRPQGSLERQETQYF	TGTGCCAGCAGGCCCCAAGGGAGTTTGGAGCGCCAAGAGACCCAGTACTTC
TRBV2	.	16	.	TRBJ2-5	CASRDGTEDFQETQYF	TGTGCCAGCAGAGATGGGACGGAAGACTTCCAAGAGACCCAGTACTTC
TRBV19	.	13	.	TRBJ2-7	CASATAESYEQYF	TGTGCCAGTGCGACGGCCGAATCCTACGAGCAGTACTTC
TRBV19	.	13	.	TRBJ2-7	CASSRNAPYEQYF	TGTGCCAGTAGCCGGAACGCCCCCTACGAGCAGTACTTC
TRBV19	TRBD2	16	.	TRBJ2-1	CASSIRTSGSITEQFF	TGTGCCAGTAGTATACGGACTAGCGGGAGTATAACTGAGCAGTTCTTC
TRBV4-3	TRBD1	16	.	TRBJ2-3	CASSQDDRASTDTQYF	TGCGCCAGCAGCCAAGATGACAGGGCAAGCACAGATACGCAGTATTTT
TRBV6-4	TRBD2	15	.	TRBJ2-7	CASSETSGSYYEQYF	TGTGCCAGCAGCGAAACTAGCGGGAGTTATTACGAGCAGTACTTC
TRBV20-1	.	13	.	TRBJ2-7	CSARDGTTYEQYF	TGCAGTGCTAGAGATGGGACAACCTACGAGCAGTACTTC
TRBV29-1	.	11	few	TRBJ2-7	CSVEFGYEQYF	TGCAGCGTTGAATTCGGCTACGAGCAGTACTTC
TRBV15	.	13	few	TRBJ2-7	CATSSFGFHEQYF	TGTGCCACCAGCAGTTTCGGGTTCCACGAGCAGTACTTC
TRBV2	.	16	few	TRBJ2-7	CASSFSAGTKTYEQYF	TGTGCCAGCAGTTTCTCTGCGGGGACGAAGACCTACGAGCAGTACTTC
TRBV2	.	15	.	TRBJ1-2	CAAPGSRTSNYGYTF	TGTGCCGCCCCGGGATCCCGGACCTCTAACTATGGCTACACCTTC
TRBV7-3	.	18	.	TRBJ1-2	CASSLGPVGGANIYGYAF	TGTGCCAGCAGCTTAGGGCCGGTGGGGGGGGCGAACATTTATGGCTACGCCTTC
TRBV15	.	13	.	TRBJ1-2	CATKADSDYGYTF	TGTGCCACCAAGGCGGACTCTGACTATGGCTACACCTTC
TRBV10-2	TRBD1	16	.	TRBJ1-2	CATSPRQGVFIDGYTF	TGTGCCACCAGCCCGAGACAGGGGGTTTTCATCGATGGCTACACCTTC
TRBV29-1	.	17	.	TRBJ1-2	CSVDGIHGRQVGYGYTF	TGCAGCGTTGATGGAATTCACGGCCGGCAGGTGGGCTATGGCTACACCTTC
TRBV10-3	TRBD1	12	many	TRBJ2-7	CAISQGAYEQYF	TGTGCCATCTCCCAGGGGGCTTACGAGCAGTACTTC
TRBV7-2	.	15	few	TRBJ2-1	CASSVQGTPLFEQFF	TGTGCCAGCAGCGTTCAGGGAACACCTCTCTTTGAGCAGTTCTTC
TRBV30	.	13	.	TRBJ1-1	CAWDGTRGTEAFF	TGTGCCTGGGACGGGACCAGGGGCACTGAAGCTTTCTTT
TRBV7-6	.	17	.	TRBJ2-1	CASSLVVRGSSYNEQFF	TGTGCCAGCAGCTTAGTGGTACGGGGTAGCTCCTACAATGAGCAGTTCTTC
TRBV27	.	12	many	TRBJ2-3	CASSENTDTQYF	TGTGCCAGCAGTGAGAACACAGATACGCAGTATTTT
TRBV6-2/TRBV6-3	TRBD1	14	many	TRBJ1-2	CASSFAGGKYGYTF	TGTGCCAGCAGTTTCGCAGGGGGCAAGTATGGCTACACCTTC
TRBV7-9	TRBD1	15	few	TRBJ1-3	CASSSTGGFGNTIYF	TGTGCCAGCAGCTCGACAGGGGGCTTTGGAAACACCATATATTTT
TRBV7-9	.	13	many	TRBJ1-4	CASQQPAHEKLFF	TGTGCCAGTCAACAGCCTGCACATGAAAAACTGTTTTTT
TRBV30	.	11	.	TRBJ2-1	CAWSTGTEQFF	TGTGCCTGGAGCACCGGGACAGAGCAGTTCTTC
TRBV2	TRBD1	14	.	TRBJ1-2	CASSDAGGNYGYTF	TGTGCCAGCAGTGACGCAGGGGGAAACTATGGCTACACCTTC
TRBV2	.	12	.	TRBJ1-4	CASSQTRQDLFF	TGTGCCAGCAGTCAAACAAGACAGGATCTGTTTTTT
TRBV24-1	TRBD1	15	many	TRBJ2-2	CATSDQTGSPGELFF	TGTGCCACCAGTGACCAGACAGGGTCCCCCGGGGAGCTGTTTTTT
TRBV7-2	.	14	many	TRBJ2-7	CASSDTGVGTEQYF	TGTGCCAGCAGCGACACTGGCGTGGGTACCGAGCAGTACTTC
TRBV6-2/TRBV6-3	.	14	many	TRBJ2-5	CASTKESTGETQYF	TGTGCCAGCACTAAGGAGTCGACGGGGGAGACCCAGTACTTC
TRBV9	.	14	many	TRBJ1-1	CASSAGSGDTEAFF	TGTGCCAGCAGCGCCGGTAGTGGGGACACTGAAGCTTTCTTT
TRBV19	.	13	.	TRBJ1-2	CASSFGERYGYTF	TGTGCCAGTAGTTTCGGGGAGCGCTATGGCTACACCTTC
TRBV2	.	12	many	TRBJ2-2	CANTLGTGELFF	TGTGCCAACACACTAGGCACCGGGGAGCTGTTTTTT
TRBV13	.	14	many	TRBJ2-7	CASSLRVRYYEQYF	TGTGCCAGCAGCTTAAGGGTTCGGTACTACGAGCAGTACTTC
TRBV20-1	.	14	many	TRBJ2-7	CSARDRAHSYEQYF	TGCAGTGCTAGAGATCGCGCCCACTCCTACGAGCAGTACTTC
TRBV30	.	11	.	TRBJ2-1	CAWSAQNEQFF	TGTGCCTGGAGCGCGCAGAATGAGCAGTTCTTC
TRBV30	.	13	.	TRBJ2-5	CAWSVNGQETQYF	TGTGCCTGGAGTGTAAACGGACAAGAGACCCAGTACTTC
TRBV10-3	TRBD1	17	.	TRBJ2-2	CAISDPTGNTNTGELFF	TGTGCCATCAGTGACCCGACAGGGAACACGAACACAGGGGAGCTGTTTTTT
TRBV15	.	14	.	TRBJ2-3	CATSRDRAGDTQYF	TGTGCCACCAGCAGAGATCGGGCAGGCGATACGCAGTATTTT
TRBV2	.	17	.	TRBJ1-1	CASSESRYGGGNTEAFF	TGTGCCAGCAGTGAAAGCCGTTATGGGGGAGGGAACACTGAAGCTTTCTTT
TRBV7-9	.	15	.	TRBJ2-2	CASSLVLSRTGELFF	TGTGCCAGCAGCTTAGTCCTATCTCGCACCGGGGAGCTGTTTTTT
TRBV4-2	TRBD2	15	.	TRBJ2-7	CASSQVAGSYYEQYF	TGTGCCAGCAGCCAGGTAGCGGGGAGTTACTACGAGCAGTACTTC
TRBV29-1	TRBD1	13	.	TRBJ1-1	CSVKTGGNTEAFF	TGCAGCGTTAAGACAGGGGGCAACACTGAAGCTTTCTTT
TRBV5-5	.	14	many	TRBJ2-5	CASSYTANLETQYF	TGTGCCAGCAGCTATACAGCTAACCTAGAGACCCAGTACTTC
TRBV6-2/TRBV6-3	TRBD1	14	many	TRBJ1-2	CASSPTGGLYGYTF	TGTGCCAGCAGTCCAACAGGGGGCTTATATGGCTACACCTTC
TRBV6-1	TRBD2	18	.	TRBJ2-3	CASSDPDLTSGGPDTQYF	TGTGCCAGCAGTGACCCCGATCTGACTAGCGGGGGCCCGGATACGCAGTATTTT
TRBV7-9	TRBD2	16	many	TRBJ2-1	CASSSPAGGPHNEQFF	TGTGCCAGCAGCTCTCCAGCGGGGGGGCCCCACAATGAGCAGTTCTTC
TRBV24-1	.	13	few	TRBJ1-2	CATSDRGGYGYTF	TGTGCCACCAGTGACAGGGGAGGATATGGCTACACCTTC
TRBV3-1	.	13	.	TRBJ1-5	CASSQDTVKPQHF	TGTGCCAGCAGCCAAGACACCGTGAAGCCCCAGCATTTT
TRBV20-1	.	14	.	TRBJ1-2	CSASAGSSNYGYTF	TGCAGTGCTAGTGCCGGATCGAGTAACTATGGCTACACCTTC
TRBV6-5	TRBD1	14	many	TRBJ1-2	CASSYGTGGLGYTF	TGTGCCAGCAGTTACGGAACAGGGGGCCTAGGCTACACCTTC
TRBV28	.	11	.	TRBJ1-2	CASGTRGDYTF	TGTGCCAGCGGGACCCGAGGCGACTACACCTTC
TRBV29-1	.	15	.	TRBJ2-7	CSVEGERQVSYEQYF	TGCAGCGTGGAGGGGGAAAGACAGGTGTCCTACGAGCAGTACTTC
TRBV7-9	.	14	.	TRBJ1-6	CASSREPLRPPLHF	TGTGCCAGCAGCCGAGAGCCCCTTAGGCCACCCCTCCACTTT
TRBV12-3/TRBV12-4	TRBD1	15	many	TRBJ1-5	CASRPGQGSNQPQHF	TGTGCCAGCAGACCGGGACAGGGGAGCAATCAGCCCCAGCATTTT